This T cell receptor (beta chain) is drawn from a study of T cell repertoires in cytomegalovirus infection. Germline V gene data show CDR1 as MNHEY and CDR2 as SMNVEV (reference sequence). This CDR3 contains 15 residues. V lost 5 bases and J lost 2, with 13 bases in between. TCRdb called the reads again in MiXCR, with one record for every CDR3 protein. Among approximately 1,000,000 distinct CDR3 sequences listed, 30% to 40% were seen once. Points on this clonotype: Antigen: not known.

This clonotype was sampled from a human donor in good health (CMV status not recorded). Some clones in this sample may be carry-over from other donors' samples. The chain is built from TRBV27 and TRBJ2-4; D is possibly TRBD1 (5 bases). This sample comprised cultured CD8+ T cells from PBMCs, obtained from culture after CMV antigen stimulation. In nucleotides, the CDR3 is TGTGCCAGCAGTCTGTCAGGGTATCCCAAAAACATTCAGTACTTC. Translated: CASSLSGYPKNIQYF.